Listed below are T cell receptor beta chains from one sample, sequenced in a study of blood T cells in healthy people across ages. TCRdb itself ran the 5' RACE reads through MiXCR, one entry per CDR3 protein. The repertoire includes about 1,400,000 distinct CDR3 sequences, around 39% of them detected once, and roughly 8.2% sits in the top ten. Sequencing was carried out using blood. All receptors derive from a woman between 18 and 30 years old in good health. Each CDR3 is given with its conserved first and last residue. A D gene is named only where the DNA matches it firmly.

V gene: TRBV28; D gene: NA; J gene: TRBJ2-3; CDR3 protein: CASRWTVTDTQYF
V gene: TRBV3-1; D gene: TRBD2; J gene: TRBJ2-7; CDR3 protein: CASSQRAGGPFEQYF
V gene: TRBV7-9; D gene: TRBD1; J gene: TRBJ2-1; CDR3 protein: CASSPRDRAYNEQFF
V gene: TRBV4-2; D gene: NA; J gene: NA; CDR3 protein: CASSQTHGPYEQYF
V gene: TRBV9; D gene: TRBD2; J gene: TRBJ2-7; CDR3 protein: CASSAGLVWEQYF
V gene: TRBV20-1; D gene: NA; J gene: TRBJ2-1; CDR3 protein: CSARETGGHTVEQFF
V gene: TRBV20-1; D gene: NA; J gene: NA; CDR3 protein: CSPKGYEQYF
V gene: TRBV20-1; D gene: TRBD1; J gene: TRBJ2-7; CDR3 protein: CSAVTGGTYEQYF
V gene: TRBV11-2; D gene: NA; J gene: TRBJ2-1; CDR3 protein: CASSPGTAKEGEQFF
V gene: TRBV18; D gene: NA; J gene: TRBJ2-7; CDR3 protein: CASSPRAGPYEQYF
V gene: TRBV9; D gene: TRBD1; J gene: TRBJ1-5; CDR3 protein: CASSVGTGPFQPQHF
V gene: TRBV5-1; D gene: NA; J gene: TRBJ1-3; CDR3 protein: CASSLGWGSSGNTIYF
V gene: TRBV3-1; D gene: TRBD2; J gene: TRBJ2-5; CDR3 protein: CASSQRLGASGVETQYF
V gene: TRBV7-9; D gene: TRBD1; J gene: TRBJ1-2; CDR3 protein: CASSSPSPGQGNYGYTF
V gene: TRBV7-9; D gene: TRBD1; J gene: TRBJ2-5; CDR3 protein: CASSSQPRGRKETQYF
V gene: TRBV7-3; D gene: NA; J gene: TRBJ2-5; CDR3 protein: CASSLRGTRVGGEQYF
V gene: TRBV7-9; D gene: TRBD1; J gene: TRBJ1-1; CDR3 protein: CASSSGQGVAFF
V gene: TRBV5-1; D gene: TRBD1; J gene: TRBJ1-2; CDR3 protein: CASSLAGTEGGYTF
V gene: TRBV20-1; D gene: NA; J gene: TRBJ2-7; CDR3 protein: CSSAPRRSSYEQYF
V gene: TRBV20-1; D gene: NA; J gene: TRBJ2-3; CDR3 protein: CSARPGQVIDTQYF
V gene: TRBV4-1; D gene: TRBD2; J gene: TRBJ2-7; CDR3 protein: CASSQRGLADEQYF
V gene: TRBV12-3/TRBV12-4; D gene: TRBD2; J gene: NA; CDR3 protein: CASSATSGSSYNEQYF
V gene: TRBV5-1; D gene: TRBD1; J gene: TRBJ2-1; CDR3 protein: CASSPEGQGRRNEQFF
V gene: TRBV12-3/TRBV12-4; D gene: TRBD2; J gene: TRBJ2-3; CDR3 protein: CASSSRVTSGRGTDTQYF
V gene: TRBV7-9; D gene: NA; J gene: TRBJ1-1; CDR3 protein: CASSPSNTEAFF
V gene: TRBV4-1; D gene: NA; J gene: TRBJ1-5; CDR3 protein: CASSQDQGSTVRSNQPQHF
V gene: TRBV10-3; D gene: NA; J gene: TRBJ1-1; CDR3 protein: CAISEIRETMNTEAFF
V gene: TRBV2; D gene: TRBD1; J gene: TRBJ1-2; CDR3 protein: CASSWTGGADGYTF
V gene: TRBV20-1; D gene: TRBD2; J gene: TRBJ2-5; CDR3 protein: CSAKRTSGDLTQYF
V gene: TRBV4-1; D gene: NA; J gene: TRBJ1-1; CDR3 protein: CASSLQPSTEAFF
V gene: TRBV5-6; D gene: NA; J gene: TRBJ1-1; CDR3 protein: CASSLINTGNTEAFF
V gene: TRBV6-6; D gene: TRBD1; J gene: TRBJ1-5; CDR3 protein: CASRTGQGDQPQHF
V gene: TRBV28; D gene: TRBD2; J gene: NA; CDR3 protein: CASRSSGDPYEQYF
V gene: TRBV10-3; D gene: NA; J gene: TRBJ1-6; CDR3 protein: CATTEGGGSPLHF
V gene: TRBV7-9; D gene: NA; J gene: TRBJ1-2; CDR3 protein: CASSLSGQTNYGYTF
V gene: TRBV29-1; D gene: TRBD1; J gene: TRBJ2-1; CDR3 protein: CSGRDRGSYNEQFF
V gene: TRBV27; D gene: NA; J gene: TRBJ1-2; CDR3 protein: CASSPQGSHGYTF
V gene: TRBV6-5; D gene: NA; J gene: TRBJ1-1; CDR3 protein: CASSSLGRGSEAFF
V gene: TRBV6-1; D gene: TRBD1; J gene: TRBJ1-1; CDR3 protein: CASSEAGLTGGLNTEAFF
V gene: TRBV4-1; D gene: TRBD1; J gene: TRBJ1-1; CDR3 protein: CASSRTGQASAFF
V gene: TRBV9; D gene: TRBD1; J gene: TRBJ2-7; CDR3 protein: CASSVGQGNPYEQYF
V gene: TRBV4-1; D gene: NA; J gene: TRBJ1-1; CDR3 protein: CASSPQGRLNTEAFF
V gene: TRBV20-1; D gene: NA; J gene: TRBJ2-7; CDR3 protein: CSAKQDYEQYF
V gene: TRBV7-6; D gene: TRBD2; J gene: TRBJ2-6; CDR3 protein: CASSLSGLAGTSGANVLTF
V gene: TRBV10-3; D gene: NA; J gene: TRBJ2-1; CDR3 protein: CAISKEKIAYNGQFF